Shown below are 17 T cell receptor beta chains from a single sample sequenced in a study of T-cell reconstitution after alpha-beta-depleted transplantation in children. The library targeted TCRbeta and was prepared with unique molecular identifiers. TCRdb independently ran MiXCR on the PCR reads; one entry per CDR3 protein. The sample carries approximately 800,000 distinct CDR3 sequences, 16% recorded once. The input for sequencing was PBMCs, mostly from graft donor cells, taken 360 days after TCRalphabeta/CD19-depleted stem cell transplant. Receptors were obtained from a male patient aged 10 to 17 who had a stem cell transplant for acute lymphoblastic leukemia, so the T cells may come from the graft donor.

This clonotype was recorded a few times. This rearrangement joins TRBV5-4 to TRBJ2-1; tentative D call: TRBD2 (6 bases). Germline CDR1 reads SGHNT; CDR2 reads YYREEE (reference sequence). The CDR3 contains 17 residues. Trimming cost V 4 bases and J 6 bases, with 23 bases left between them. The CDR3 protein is CASSRRFLGLPPNEQFF. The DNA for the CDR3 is TGTGCCAGCAGCCGCCGATTTCTAGGACTACCGCCCAATGAGCAGTTCTTC.

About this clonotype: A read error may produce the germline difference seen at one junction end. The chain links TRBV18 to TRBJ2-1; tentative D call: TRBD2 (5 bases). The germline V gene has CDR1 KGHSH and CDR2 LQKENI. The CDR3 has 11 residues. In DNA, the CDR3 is TGTGCCAGCTCACCACCCGGGGATAGCGTCTTC. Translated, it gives CASSPPGDSVF.

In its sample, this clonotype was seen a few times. The CDR3 DNA sequence: TGCGCCAGCAGTCAAAATACAGCGGGGAAAGCCCAGTACTTC. The encoded protein is CASSQNTAGKAQYF. The chain employs TRBV23-1 and TRBJ2-5, with 7 bases aligning to TRBD2. TRBV23-1 is an ORF; its function is uncertain. The CDR3 length is 14 residues. J lost 9 bases, V lost 2 bases, and 9 bases had no gene match.

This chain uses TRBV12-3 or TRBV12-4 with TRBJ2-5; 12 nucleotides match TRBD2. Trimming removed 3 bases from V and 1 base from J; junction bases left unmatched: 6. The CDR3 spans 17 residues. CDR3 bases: TGTGCCAGCAGTTTCACCTTGGGACTAGCGGGCCAAGAGACCCAGTACTTC. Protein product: CASSFTLGLAGQETQYF.

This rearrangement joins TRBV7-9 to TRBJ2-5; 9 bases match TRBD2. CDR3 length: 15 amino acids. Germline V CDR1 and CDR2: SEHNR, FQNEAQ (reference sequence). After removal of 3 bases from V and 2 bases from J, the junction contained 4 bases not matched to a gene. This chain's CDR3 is CASSFLAGIQETQYF. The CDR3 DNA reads TGTGCCAGCAGCTTCCTAGCGGGAATTCAAGAGACCCAGTACTTC.

The CDR3 is CASSLAGTIAHNEQFF. The DNA for the CDR3 is TGTGCCAGCAGCTTAGCCGGGACTATCGCGCACAATGAGCAGTTCTTC. J is TRBJ2-1 and V is TRBV7-6; TRBD2 matches 7 bases. Looked up from germline, CDR1 is SGHVS and CDR2 is FNYEAQ. There are 16 residues in the CDR3. V trimming: 0 bases; J trimming: 5 bases; junction bases outside the gene matches: 7.

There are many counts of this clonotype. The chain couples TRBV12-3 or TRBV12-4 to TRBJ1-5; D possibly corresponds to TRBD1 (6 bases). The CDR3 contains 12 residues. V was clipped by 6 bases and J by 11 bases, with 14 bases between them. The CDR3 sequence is CASSYTGKAQHF. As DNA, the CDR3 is TGTGCCAGCAGCTATACAGGGAAGGCCCAGCATTTT.

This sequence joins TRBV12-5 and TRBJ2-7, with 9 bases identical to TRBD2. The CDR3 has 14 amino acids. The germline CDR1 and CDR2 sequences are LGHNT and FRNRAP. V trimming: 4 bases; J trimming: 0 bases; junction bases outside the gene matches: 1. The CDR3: CASGWGLASYEQYF. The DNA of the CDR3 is TGTGCTAGTGGTTGGGGACTAGCCTCCTACGAGCAGTACTTC.

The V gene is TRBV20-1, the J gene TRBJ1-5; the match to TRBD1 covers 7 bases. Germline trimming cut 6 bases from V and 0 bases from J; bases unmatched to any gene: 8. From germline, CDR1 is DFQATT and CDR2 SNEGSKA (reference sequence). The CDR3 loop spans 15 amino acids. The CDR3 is CSAPKGTASNQPQHF. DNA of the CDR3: TGCAGTGCCCCCAAGGGGACAGCTAGCAATCAGCCCCAGCATTTT.

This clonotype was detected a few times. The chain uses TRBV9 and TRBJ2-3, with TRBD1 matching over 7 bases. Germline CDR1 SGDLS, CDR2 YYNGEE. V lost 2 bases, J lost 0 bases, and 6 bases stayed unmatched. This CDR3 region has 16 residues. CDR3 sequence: CASSVGTAWSTDTQYF. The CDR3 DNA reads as TGTGCCAGCAGCGTGGGGACAGCCTGGAGCACAGATACGCAGTATTTT.

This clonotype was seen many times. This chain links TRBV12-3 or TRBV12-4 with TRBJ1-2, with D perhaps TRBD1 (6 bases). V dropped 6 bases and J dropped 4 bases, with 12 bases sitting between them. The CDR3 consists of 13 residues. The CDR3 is CASRTGLSYGYTF. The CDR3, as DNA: TGTGCCAGCAGGACAGGCCTATCCTATGGCTACACCTTC.

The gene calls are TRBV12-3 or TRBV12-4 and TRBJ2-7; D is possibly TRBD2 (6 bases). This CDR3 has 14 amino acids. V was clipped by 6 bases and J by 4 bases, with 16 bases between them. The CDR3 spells CASSYRGGEYEQYF. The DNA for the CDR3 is TGTGCCAGCAGCTATCGGGGAGGCGAGTACGAGCAGTACTTC.

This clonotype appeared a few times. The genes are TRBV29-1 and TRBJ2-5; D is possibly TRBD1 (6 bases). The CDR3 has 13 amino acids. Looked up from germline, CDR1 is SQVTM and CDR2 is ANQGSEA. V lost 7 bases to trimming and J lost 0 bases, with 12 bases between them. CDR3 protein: CSGEGHHQETQYF. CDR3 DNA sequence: TGCAGCGGCGAGGGACACCACCAAGAGACCCAGTACTTC.

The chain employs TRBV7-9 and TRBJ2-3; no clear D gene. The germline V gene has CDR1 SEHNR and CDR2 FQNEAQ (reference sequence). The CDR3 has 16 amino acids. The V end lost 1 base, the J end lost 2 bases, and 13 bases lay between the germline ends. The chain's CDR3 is CASSLGLVENTDTQYF. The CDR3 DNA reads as TGTGCCAGCAGCTTAGGACTCGTAGAAAACACAGATACGCAGTATTTT.

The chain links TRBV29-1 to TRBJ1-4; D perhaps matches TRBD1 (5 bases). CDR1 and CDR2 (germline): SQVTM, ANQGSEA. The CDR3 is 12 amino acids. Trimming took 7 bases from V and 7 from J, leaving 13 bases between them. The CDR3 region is CSARQLGEKLFF. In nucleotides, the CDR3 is TGCAGCGCTCGACAGTTGGGTGAAAAACTGTTTTTT.

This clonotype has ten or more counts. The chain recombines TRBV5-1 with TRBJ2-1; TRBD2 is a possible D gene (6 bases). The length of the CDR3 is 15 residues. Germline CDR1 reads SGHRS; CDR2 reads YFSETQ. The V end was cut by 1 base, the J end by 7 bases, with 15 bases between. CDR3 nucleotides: TGCGCCAGCAGCTTGAGCCGGGAGTGGAATAATGAGCAGTTCTTC. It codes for CASSLSREWNNEQFF.

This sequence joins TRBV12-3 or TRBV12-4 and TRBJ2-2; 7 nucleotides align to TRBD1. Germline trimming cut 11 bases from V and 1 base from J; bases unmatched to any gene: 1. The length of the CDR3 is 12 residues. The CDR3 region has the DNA TGTGCCTGGACAGGGAACACCGGGGAGCTGTTTTTT. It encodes CAWTGNTGELFF.